What follows is one T cell receptor beta chain and its context. The data are from a study of cytomegalovirus exposure and HLA in healthy donors. Study-level background: As released early, the data held about 85 million unique TCRs from HLA-typed donors.

With 60 Vbeta and 13 Jbeta primers, the PCR was carried out. Profiled with immunoSEQ multiplex PCR; TCRdb holds only in-frame clones, not every one. Among roughly 160,000 clones, approximately 80% were seen once, and the ten largest hold under 15%. The CDR3 spans 15 residues. Trimming took 0 bases from V and 1 from J, leaving 8 bases between them. Germline V lookup: CDR1 SGHVS, CDR2 FNYEAQ. The sequenced sample was PBMCs. The chain carries TRBV7-6 and TRBJ2-3; D possibly corresponds to TRBD2 (5 bases). The origin of this receptor is a woman aged 50 to 60 in good health and CMV-seronegative. The CDR3: CASSLADSRTDTQYF. Here the CDR3 DNA reads TGTGCCAGCAGCTTAGCGGACTCCCGCACAGATACGCAGTATTTT.